Following are 4 T cell receptor beta chains from one sample sequenced in a study of OX40 agonist ivuxolimab in advanced cancers. Profiling relied on immunoSEQ multiplex PCR, and the TCRdb table lists in-frame clones only, not all of them. The sample includes about 45,000 clones, approximately 91% of them seen just once. The starting material was CD4+ or CD8+ T cells sorted from blood, obtained in a trial of the OX40 agonist ivuxolimab. The receptor source for this set is an adult with an advanced solid tumor such as melanoma, head and neck, liver or kidney cancer.

The chain couples TRBV5-1 to TRBJ2-7; 8 bases align to TRBD2. CDR3 length: 13 amino acids. CDR1 is SGHRS and CDR2 is YFSETQ in the germline V gene. Trimming took 4 bases from V and 3 from J; bases not matched to a gene: 3. CDR3 nucleotides: TGCGCCAGCAGCCTCGGGGGGGGCTACGAGCAGTACTTC. Residues: CASSLGGGYEQYF.

By share of the sample, this clone is medium-sized. One base away lies a much larger clone, so this may be a sequencing read error. The same CDR3 can be traced to other DNA sequences in this sample. This sequence joins TRBV5-6 and TRBJ2-7, with TRBD2 identical over 14 bases. Germline V gene data show CDR1 as SGHDT and CDR2 as YYEEEE. Germline trimming cut 7 bases from V and 7 bases from J; bases unmatched to any gene: 10. The CDR3 loop spans 15 amino acids. CDR3 sequence reads: CASRWGLAGAGEQYF. In DNA, the CDR3 is TGTGCCAGCCGCTGGGGACTAGCGGGGGCGGGGGAGCAGTACTTC.

The V gene is TRBV12-5, the J gene TRBJ2-3, with TRBD2 matching 8 bases. The CDR3 is 15 amino acids. J was trimmed by 3 bases and V by 8 bases; bases with no gene match: 10. From germline, CDR1 is LGHNT and CDR2 FRNRAP. CDR3 sequence (DNA): TGTGCTAGTCGAGGCGGGGGGCTTGGTACAGATACGCAGTATTTT. Translation: CASRGGGLGTDTQYF.

The chain combines TRBV29-1 with TRBJ2-5; possibly TRBD2 for D (7 bases). The CDR3 contains 15 residues. Between the trimmed V and J ends, which lost 7 bases and 1 base, there was a span of 19 bases. Germline CDR1 is SQVTM and CDR2 is ANQGSEA. DNA for the CDR3: TGCAGCGCGTATCCAGGGGAGGGGAGCCAAGAGACCCAGTACTTC. Translated: CSAYPGEGSQETQYF.